This is a list of T cell receptor beta chains from one sample in a study of monozygotic twins with inflammatory bowel disease. Reanalyzing the 5' RACE reads, TCRdb keeps one entry per CDR3 protein, without DNA. This sample contains around 380,000 distinct CDR3 sequences. The sample was blood. Source of these receptors: a human donor with ulcerative colitis or Crohn's disease, or a healthy co-twin of an affected twin (not recorded which). Both conserved end residues are part of each CDR3.

V gene,J gene,CDR3 protein
TRBV18,TRBJ1-3,CASSPADRAGNTIYF
TRBV30,TRBJ1-2,CAWSVGQGAYGYTF
TRBV20-1,TRBJ2-5,CSARDAATQETQYF
TRBV18,TRBJ1-4,CASSPRFDNEKLFF
TRBV3-1,TRBJ2-5,CASSQGQGVAETQYF
TRBV20-1,TRBJ1-2,CSASTTTGEYGGYTF
TRBV4-3,TRBJ2-3,CASSQDISGEDSWAQYF
TRBV4-1,TRBJ2-5,CASSPRNSGRAGETQYF
TRBV4-2,TRBJ2-7,CASSHGLDYEQYF
TRBV20-1,TRBJ2-7,CSARTRTSGSYEQYF
TRBV2,TRBJ2-3,CASTATKADTQYF
TRBV20-1,TRBJ2-1,CSASQGLAPYNEQFF
TRBV12-3/TRBV12-4,TRBJ2-7,CASRGTSDYEQYF
TRBV27,TRBJ1-4,CASSPFRNEKLFF
TRBV6-2/TRBV6-3,TRBJ2-5,CASSYGAAVKETQYF
TRBV5-4,TRBJ1-5,CASSWGLQGDQPQHF
TRBV15,TRBJ1-1,CATSRETGGEAFF
TRBV20-1,TRBJ2-7,CSAYSGTSTYEQYF
TRBV7-3,TRBJ2-7,CASSLERGTSSSHEQYF
TRBV7-9,TRBJ2-3,CASSFSGGRTDTQYF
TRBV29-1,TRBJ2-6,CSVDTGAGGANVLTF
TRBV11-2,TRBJ1-1,CASSFGSPIEAFF
TRBV15,TRBJ1-5,CATSNLGSQGDQPQHF
TRBV5-1,TRBJ1-1,CASSLDPGVNTEAFF
TRBV28,TRBJ2-1,CASSFGFNEQFF
TRBV19,TRBJ1-1,CASSPGGVDTEAFF
TRBV2,TRBJ2-1,CASRDASGQGPLGEQFF
TRBV7-9,TRBJ2-3,CASSSRTTDTQYF
TRBV7-9,TRBJ1-6,CASSYSSGTATSPLHF
TRBV6-2/TRBV6-3,TRBJ2-1,CASSYSYNEQFF
TRBV7-9,TRBJ2-2,CASSLATNTGELFF
TRBV29-1,TRBJ2-3,CSVEERSSVDTQYF
TRBV5-4,TRBJ2-5,CASSFWEIQETQYF
TRBV20-1,TRBJ1-2,CSARDRDTNYGYTF
TRBV6-6,TRBJ1-3,CASSVSGNTIYF
TRBV19,TRBJ1-1,CASRRDREGRMNTEAFF
TRBV7-2,TRBJ2-5,CASSIGAETQYF
TRBV9,TRBJ2-2,CASSAAFGELFF
TRBV29-1,TRBJ1-1,CSVAGKGHTEAFF
TRBV5-8,TRBJ2-1,CASSSQGGVGGEQFF
TRBV7-3,TRBJ1-1,CASSLTPTDTEAFF
TRBV10-3,TRBJ2-5,CAISGGSGGETQYF
TRBV4-3,TRBJ1-6,CASSQDLTPSSYNSPLHF
TRBV2,TRBJ2-7,CASSFTHEQYF
TRBV7-8,TRBJ1-5,CASSLSSLAYNQPQHF
TRBV6-2/TRBV6-3,TRBJ2-3,CASSYLLGGTSVKDTQYF